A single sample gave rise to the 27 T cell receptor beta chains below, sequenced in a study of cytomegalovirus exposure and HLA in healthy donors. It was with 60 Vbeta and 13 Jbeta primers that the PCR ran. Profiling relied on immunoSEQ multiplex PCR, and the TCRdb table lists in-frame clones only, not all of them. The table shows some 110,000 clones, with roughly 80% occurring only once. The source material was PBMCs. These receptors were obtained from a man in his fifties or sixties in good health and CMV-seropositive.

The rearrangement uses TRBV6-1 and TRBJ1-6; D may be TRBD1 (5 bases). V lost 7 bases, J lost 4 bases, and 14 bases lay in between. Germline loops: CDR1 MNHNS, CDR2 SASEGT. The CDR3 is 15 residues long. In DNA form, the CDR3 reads TGTGCCAGCAACATGCAGGGAACATATAATTCACCCCTCCACTTT. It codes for CASNMQGTYNSPLHF.

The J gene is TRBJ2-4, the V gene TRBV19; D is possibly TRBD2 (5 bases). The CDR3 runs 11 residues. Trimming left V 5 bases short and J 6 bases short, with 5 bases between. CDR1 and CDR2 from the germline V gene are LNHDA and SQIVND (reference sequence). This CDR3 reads CASSGGNIQYF. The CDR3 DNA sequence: TGTGCCAGTAGTGGAGGAAACATTCAGTACTTC.

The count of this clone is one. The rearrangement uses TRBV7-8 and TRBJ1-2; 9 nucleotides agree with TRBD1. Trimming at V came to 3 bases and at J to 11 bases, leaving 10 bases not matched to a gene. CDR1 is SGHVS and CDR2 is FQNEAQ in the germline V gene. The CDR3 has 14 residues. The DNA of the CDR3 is TGTGCCAGCAGCTTCCGGGACAGGGATTCTGGTTACACCTTC. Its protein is CASSFRDRDSGYTF. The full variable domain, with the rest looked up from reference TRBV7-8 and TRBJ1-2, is GAGVSQSPRYKVAKRGQDVALRCDPISGHVSLFWYQQALGQGPEFLTYFQNEAQLDKSGLPSDRFFAERPEGSVSTLKIQRTQQEDSAVYLCASSFRDRDSGYTFGSGTRLTVV.

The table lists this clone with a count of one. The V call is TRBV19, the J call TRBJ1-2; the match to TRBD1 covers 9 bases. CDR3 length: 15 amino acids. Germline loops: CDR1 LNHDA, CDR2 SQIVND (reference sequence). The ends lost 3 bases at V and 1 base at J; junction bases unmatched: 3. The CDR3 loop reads CASSIGQGNNYGYTF. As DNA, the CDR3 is TGTGCCAGTAGTATCGGACAGGGGAATAACTATGGCTACACCTTC.

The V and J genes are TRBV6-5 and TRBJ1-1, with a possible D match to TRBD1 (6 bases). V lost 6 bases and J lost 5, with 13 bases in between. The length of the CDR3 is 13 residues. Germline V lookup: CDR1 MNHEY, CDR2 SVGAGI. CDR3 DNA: TGTGCCAGCAGCGCGACAGGAGGAACTGAAGCTTTCTTT. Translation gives CASSATGGTEAFF.

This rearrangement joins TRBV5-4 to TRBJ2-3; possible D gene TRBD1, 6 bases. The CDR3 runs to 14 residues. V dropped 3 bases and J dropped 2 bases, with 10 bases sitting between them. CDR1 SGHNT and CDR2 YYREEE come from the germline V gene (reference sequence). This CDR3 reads CASSSDRSTDTQYF. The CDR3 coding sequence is TGTGCCAGCAGCTCGGACAGATCCACAGATACGCAGTATTTT.

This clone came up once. CDR3 protein: CASSLGEGMGETQYF. The CDR3 DNA reads as TGCGCCAGCAGCTTGGGCGAGGGTATGGGAGAGACCCAGTACTTC. The gene calls are TRBV5-1 and TRBJ2-5; tentatively, D is TRBD2 (5 bases). V was cut by 0 bases and J by 4 bases, with 13 bases left in between. The CDR3 totals 15 residues. Germline V gene data show CDR1 as SGHRS and CDR2 as YFSETQ.

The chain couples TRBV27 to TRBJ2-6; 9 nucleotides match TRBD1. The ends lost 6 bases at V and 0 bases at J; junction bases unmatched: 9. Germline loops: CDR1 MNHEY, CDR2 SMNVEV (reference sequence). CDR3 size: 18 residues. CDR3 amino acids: CASSPRDRAVSGANVLTF. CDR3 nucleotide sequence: TGTGCCAGCAGCCCCCGGGACAGGGCTGTCTCTGGGGCCAACGTCCTGACTTTC.

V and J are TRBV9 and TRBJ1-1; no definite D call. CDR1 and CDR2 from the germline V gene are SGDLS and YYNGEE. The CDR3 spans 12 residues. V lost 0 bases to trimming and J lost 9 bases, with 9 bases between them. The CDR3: CASSVGFEKAFF. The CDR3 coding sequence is TGTGCCAGCAGCGTAGGGTTCGAGAAAGCTTTCTTT. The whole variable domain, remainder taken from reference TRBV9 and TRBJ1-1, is DSGVTQTPKHLITATGQRVTLRCSPRSGDLSVYWYQQSLDQGLQFLIQYYNGEERAKGNILERFSAQQFPDLHSELNLSSLELGDSALYFCASSVGFEKAFFGQGTRLTVV.

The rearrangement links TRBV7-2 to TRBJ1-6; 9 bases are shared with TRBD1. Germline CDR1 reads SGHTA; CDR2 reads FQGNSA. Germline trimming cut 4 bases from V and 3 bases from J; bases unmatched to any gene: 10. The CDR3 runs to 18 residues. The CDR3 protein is CASSSGTGSLVYNSPLHF. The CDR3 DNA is TGTGCCAGCAGCTCAGGGACAGGGTCCCTTGTCTATAATTCACCCCTCCACTTT.

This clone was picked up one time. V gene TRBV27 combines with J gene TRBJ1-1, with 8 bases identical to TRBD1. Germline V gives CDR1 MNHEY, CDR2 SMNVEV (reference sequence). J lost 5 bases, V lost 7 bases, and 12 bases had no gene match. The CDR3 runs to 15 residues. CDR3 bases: TGTGCCAGCACCACCCTCGGACAGGGACGGACTGAAGCTTTCTTT. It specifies CASTTLGQGRTEAFF.

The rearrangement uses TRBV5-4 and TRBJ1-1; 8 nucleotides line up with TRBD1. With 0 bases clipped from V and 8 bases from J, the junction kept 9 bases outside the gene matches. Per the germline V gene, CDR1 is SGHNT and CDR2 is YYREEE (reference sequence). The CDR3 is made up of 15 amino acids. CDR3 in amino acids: CASSLGGQGAREAFF. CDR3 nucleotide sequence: TGTGCCAGCAGCTTGGGTGGGCAGGGGGCGAGGGAAGCTTTCTTT.

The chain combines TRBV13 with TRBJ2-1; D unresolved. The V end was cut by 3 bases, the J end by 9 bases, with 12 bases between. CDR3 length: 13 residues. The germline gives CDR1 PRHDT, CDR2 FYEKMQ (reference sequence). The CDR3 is CASSLIRPGEQFF. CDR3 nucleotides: TGTGCCAGCAGCTTGATTAGACCAGGTGAGCAGTTCTTC.

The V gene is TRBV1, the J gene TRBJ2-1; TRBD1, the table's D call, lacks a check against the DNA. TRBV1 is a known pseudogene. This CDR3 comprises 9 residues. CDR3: CTSGAEQFF. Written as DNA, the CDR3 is TGCACCAGCGGGGCCGAGCAGTTCTTC.

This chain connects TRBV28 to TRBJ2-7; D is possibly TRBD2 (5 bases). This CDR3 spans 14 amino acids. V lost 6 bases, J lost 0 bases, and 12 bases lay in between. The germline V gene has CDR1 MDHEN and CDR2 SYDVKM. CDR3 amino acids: CASRPDFDSYEQYF. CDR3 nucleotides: TGTGCCAGCAGGCCGGACTTCGACTCCTACGAGCAGTACTTC. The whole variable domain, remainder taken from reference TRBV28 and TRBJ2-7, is DVKVTQSSRYLVKRTGEKVFLECVQDMDHENMFWYRQDPGLGLRLIYFSYDVKMKEKGDIPEGYSVSREKKERFSLILESASTNQTSMYLCASRPDFDSYEQYFGPGTRLTVT.

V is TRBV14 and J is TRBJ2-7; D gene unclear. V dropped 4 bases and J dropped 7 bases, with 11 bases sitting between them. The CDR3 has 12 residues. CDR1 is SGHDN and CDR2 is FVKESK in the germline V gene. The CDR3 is CASSLATREQYF. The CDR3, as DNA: TGTGCCAGCAGCCTGGCAACGAGGGAGCAGTACTTC. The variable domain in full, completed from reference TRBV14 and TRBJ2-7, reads EAGVTQFPSHSVIEKGQTVTLRCDPISGHDNLYWYRRVMGKEIKFLLHFVKESKQDESGMPNNRFLAERTGGTYSTLKVQPAELEDSGVYFCASSLATREQYFGPGTRLTVT.

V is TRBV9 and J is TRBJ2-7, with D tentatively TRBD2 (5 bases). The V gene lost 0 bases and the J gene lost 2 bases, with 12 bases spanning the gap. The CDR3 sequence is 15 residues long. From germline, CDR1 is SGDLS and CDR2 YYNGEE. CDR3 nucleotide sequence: TGTGCCAGCAGCGTAGGAGCGGACGCGACCTACGAGCAGTACTTC. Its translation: CASSVGADATYEQYF.

The CDR3 DNA follows: TGTGCCAGCAGTTCGACCGGGACTACCTCCTACGAGCAGTACTTC. Translating gives CASSSTGTTSYEQYF. The J gene is TRBJ2-7, the V gene TRBV5-4; 7 nucleotides agree with TRBD2. In germline, CDR1 is SGHNT, CDR2 YYREEE (reference sequence). The CDR3 covers 15 residues. Unmatched junction bases numbered 8, after V lost 5 bases and J lost 0 bases.

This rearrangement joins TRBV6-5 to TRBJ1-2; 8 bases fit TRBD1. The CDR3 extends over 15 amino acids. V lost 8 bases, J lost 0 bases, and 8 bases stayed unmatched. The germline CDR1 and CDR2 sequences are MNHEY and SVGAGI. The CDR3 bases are TGTGCCAGCTCCCCAGGACAGGGCGCTAACTATGGCTACACCTTC. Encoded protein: CASSPGQGANYGYTF.

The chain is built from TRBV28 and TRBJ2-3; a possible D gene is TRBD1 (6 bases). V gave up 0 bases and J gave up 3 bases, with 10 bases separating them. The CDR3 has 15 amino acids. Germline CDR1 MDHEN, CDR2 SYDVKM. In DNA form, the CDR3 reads TGTGCCAGCAGTTTATGGGGGGCTGAGACAGATACGCAGTATTTT. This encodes CASSLWGAETDTQYF.

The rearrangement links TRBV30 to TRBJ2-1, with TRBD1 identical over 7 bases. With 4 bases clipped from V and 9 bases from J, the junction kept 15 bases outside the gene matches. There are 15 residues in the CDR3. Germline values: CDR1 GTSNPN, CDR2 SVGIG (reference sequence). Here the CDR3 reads CAWTLIDRDNGEQFF. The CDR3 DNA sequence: TGTGCCTGGACCCTAATAGACAGGGACAACGGTGAGCAGTTCTTC.

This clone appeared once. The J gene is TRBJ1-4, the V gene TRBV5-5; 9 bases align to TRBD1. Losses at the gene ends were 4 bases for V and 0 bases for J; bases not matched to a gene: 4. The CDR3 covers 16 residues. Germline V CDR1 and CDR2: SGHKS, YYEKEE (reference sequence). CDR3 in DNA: TGTGCCAGCAGCACCAGGGACAGGGCAACTAATGAAAAACTGTTTTTT. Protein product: CASSTRDRATNEKLFF.

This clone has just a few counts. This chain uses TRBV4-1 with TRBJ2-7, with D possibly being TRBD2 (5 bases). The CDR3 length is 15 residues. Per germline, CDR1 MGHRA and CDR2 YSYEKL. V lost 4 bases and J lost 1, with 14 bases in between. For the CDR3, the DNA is TGCGCCAGCAGCCGCCTTACTAGTGCTTCCTACGAGCAGTACTTC. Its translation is CASSRLTSASYEQYF.

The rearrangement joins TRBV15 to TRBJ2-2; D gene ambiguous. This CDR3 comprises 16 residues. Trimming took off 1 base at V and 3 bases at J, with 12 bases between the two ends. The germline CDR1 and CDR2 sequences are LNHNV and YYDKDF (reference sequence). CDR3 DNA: TGTGCCACCAGCAGAGGTCGCAGGTCTGACACCGGGGAGCTGTTTTTT. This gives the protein CATSRGRRSDTGELFF.

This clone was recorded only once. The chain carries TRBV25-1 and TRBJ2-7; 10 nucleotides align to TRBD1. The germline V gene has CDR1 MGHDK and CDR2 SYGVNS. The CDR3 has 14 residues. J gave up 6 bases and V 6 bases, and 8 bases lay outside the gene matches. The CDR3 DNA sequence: TGTGCCAGCAGGGGGCCGGGACAGGGGTCCGAGCAGTACTTC. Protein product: CASRGPGQGSEQYF.

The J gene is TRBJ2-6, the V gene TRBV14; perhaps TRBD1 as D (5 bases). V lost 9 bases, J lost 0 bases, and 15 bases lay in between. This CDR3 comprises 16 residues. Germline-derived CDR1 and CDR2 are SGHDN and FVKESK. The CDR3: CARKLTAYSGANVLTF. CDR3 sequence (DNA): TGTGCCAGAAAGCTGACAGCATACTCTGGGGCCAACGTCCTGACTTTC.

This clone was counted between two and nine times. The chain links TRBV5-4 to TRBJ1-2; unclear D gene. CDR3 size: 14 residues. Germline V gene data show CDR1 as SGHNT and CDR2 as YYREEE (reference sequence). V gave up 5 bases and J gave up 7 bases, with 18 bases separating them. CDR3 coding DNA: TGTGCCAGCAGTTTCTCAGTCGCCCGGGGTGGCTACACCTTC. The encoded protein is CASSFSVARGGYTF. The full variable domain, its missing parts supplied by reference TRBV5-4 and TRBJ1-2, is ETGVTQSPTHLIKTRGQQVTLRCSSQSGHNTVSWYQQALGQGPQFIFQYYREEENGRGNFPPRFSGLQFPNYSSELNVNALELDDSALYLCASSFSVARGGYTFGSGTRLTVV.